This T cell receptor (beta chain) was recorded in a study of cytomegalovirus exposure and HLA in healthy donors. Study context: The roughly 120 validation repertoires matched the roughly 650 first-cohort repertoires in platform, a later analysis reported. General study points: Confirmation was obtained in vitro that a few CMV-associated chains are specific for CMV antigens. The study flagged 150 to 200 TCR beta chains as cytomegalovirus-associated.

Method: immunoSEQ multiplex PCR; TCRdb's copy keeps in-frame clones and lacks some. The sample consists of over 150,000 clones, 65% to 85% of them appearing once. To note about this clone: Its target is not known.

Donors came from a validation cohort of about 120 subjects, distinct from the first 666-subject cohort. V dropped 7 bases and J dropped 3; count of bases not matched to a gene: 8. Germline CDR1 is MNHEY and CDR2 is SMNVEV (reference sequence). The length of the CDR3 is 15 residues. The chain employs TRBV27 and TRBJ1-1; TRBD1 matches 10 bases. Sample: PBMCs. This TCR derives from a woman between 18 and 29 years old in good health and CMV-seropositive. The CDR3 loop is CASNRIGTGDTEAFF. CDR3 DNA sequence: TGTGCCAGCAACCGCATCGGGACAGGGGACACTGAAGCTTTCTTT.